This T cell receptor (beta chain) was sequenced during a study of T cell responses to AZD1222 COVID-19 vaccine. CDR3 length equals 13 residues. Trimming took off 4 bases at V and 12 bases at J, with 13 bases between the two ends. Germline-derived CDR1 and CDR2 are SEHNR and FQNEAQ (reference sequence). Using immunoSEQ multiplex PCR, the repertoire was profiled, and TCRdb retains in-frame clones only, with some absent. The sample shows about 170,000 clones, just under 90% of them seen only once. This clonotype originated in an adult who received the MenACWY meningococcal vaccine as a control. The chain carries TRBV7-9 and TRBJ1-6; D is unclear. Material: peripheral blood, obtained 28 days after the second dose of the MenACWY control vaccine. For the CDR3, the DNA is TGTGCCAGCAGCTCCTCTAGGACGGAACCCCTCCACTTT. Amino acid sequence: CASSSSRTEPLHF.